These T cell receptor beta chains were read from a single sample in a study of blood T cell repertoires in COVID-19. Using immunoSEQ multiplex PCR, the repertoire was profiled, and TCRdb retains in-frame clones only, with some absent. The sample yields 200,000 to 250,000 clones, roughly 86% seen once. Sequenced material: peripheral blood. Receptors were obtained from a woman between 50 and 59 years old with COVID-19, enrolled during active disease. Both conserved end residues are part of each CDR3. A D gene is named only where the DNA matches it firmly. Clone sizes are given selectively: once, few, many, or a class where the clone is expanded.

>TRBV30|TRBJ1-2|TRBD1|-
TGTGCCTGGAGTGTAGGCCGAGGGGACAGACGAGGCTACACCTTC
CAWSVGRGDRRGYTF
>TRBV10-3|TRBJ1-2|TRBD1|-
TGTGCCATCAGTGAGTCCCGGGACAGGGGGCGGTGGAACTATGGCTACACCTTC
CAISESRDRGRWNYGYTF
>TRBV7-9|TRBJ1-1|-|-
TGTGCCAGCAGCTCACGTCAACAGGGCGACGCTGAAGCTTTCTTT
CASSSRQQGDAEAFF
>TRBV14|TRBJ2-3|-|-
TGTGCCAGCAGCCAGGGAGGAAGGGGCACAGATACGCAGTATTTT
CASSQGGRGTDTQYF
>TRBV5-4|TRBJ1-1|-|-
TGTGCCAGCAGCTTGTGGGCCAACACTGAAGCTTTCTTT
CASSLWANTEAFF
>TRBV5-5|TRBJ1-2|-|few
TGTGCCAGCAGCTTGGAAGCAGGGTCGAGGGGCTACACCTTC
CASSLEAGSRGYTF
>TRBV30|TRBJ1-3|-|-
TGTGCCTGGAGTGTACGGGTGTCTGGAAACACCATATATTTT
CAWSVRVSGNTIYF
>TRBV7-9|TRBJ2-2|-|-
TGTGCCAGCAGCTCCCGACAGACCGGGGAGCTGTTTTTT
CASSSRQTGELFF
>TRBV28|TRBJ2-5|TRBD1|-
TGTGCCAGCAGTTCCCCAGGGGGCGCGGAAGAGACCCAGTACTTC
CASSSPGGAEETQYF
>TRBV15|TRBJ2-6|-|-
TGTGCCACCAGTCTGCAGGGAAGATCTGGGGCCAACGTCCTGACTTTC
CATSLQGRSGANVLTF
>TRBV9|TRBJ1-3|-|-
TGTGCCAGCAGCAACGACAAGCAAGGAAACACCATATATTTT
CASSNDKQGNTIYF
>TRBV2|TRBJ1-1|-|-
TGTGCCAGCAATAGGGAGGCGAACACTGAAGCTTTCTTT
CASNREANTEAFF
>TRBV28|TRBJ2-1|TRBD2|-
TGTGCCAGCAGTCCCCGTAGCGGGGGGGCAGGGAATGAGCAGTTCTTC
CASSPRSGGAGNEQFF
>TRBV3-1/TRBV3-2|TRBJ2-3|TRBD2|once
TGTGCCAGCAGCCTCAGGAGCGGGGGGCAAGCAGATACGCAGTATTTT
CASSLRSGGQADTQYF
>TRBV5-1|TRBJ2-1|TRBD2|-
TGCGCCAGCAGCCTGTGGACTAGCGGGGGGGCCTACAATGAGCAGTTCTTC
CASSLWTSGGAYNEQFF
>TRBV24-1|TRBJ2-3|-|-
TGTGCCACCAGCCCCACACAACCTAGCACAGATACGCAGTATTTT
CATSPTQPSTDTQYF
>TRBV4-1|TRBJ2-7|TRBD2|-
TGCGCCAGCAGCCAAGGCCAGGCAGGACTAGAGACCTACGAGCAGTACTTC
CASSQGQAGLETYEQYF
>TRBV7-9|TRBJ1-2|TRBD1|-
TGTGCCACAGACAGGGAAGAGGATGGCTACACCTTC
CATDREEDGYTF
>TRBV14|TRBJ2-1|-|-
TGTGCCAGCAGCCAAGAGAAGATGTCGCCGGGTTACAATGAGCAGTTCTTC
CASSQEKMSPGYNEQFF
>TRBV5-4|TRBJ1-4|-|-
TGTGCCAGCAGTTCCGGGACTCCAACTAATGAAAAACTGTTTTTT
CASSSGTPTNEKLFF
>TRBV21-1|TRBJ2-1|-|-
TGTGCCAGCAGCAAAACTGGCGGGGGCTACAATGAGCAGTTCTTC
CASSKTGGGYNEQFF
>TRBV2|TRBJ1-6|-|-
TGTGCCAGCACCCTTACAGGGCGGGGGTCACCCCTCCACTTT
CASTLTGRGSPLHF
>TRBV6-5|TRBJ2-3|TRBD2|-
TGTGCCAGCTCCCCCCGGGGGGGCGGCACAGATACGCAGTATTTT
CASSPRGGGTDTQYF
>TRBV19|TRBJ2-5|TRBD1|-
TGTGCCAGTACTGCGACAGGGGTCGCGGAGACCCAGTACTTC
CASTATGVAETQYF
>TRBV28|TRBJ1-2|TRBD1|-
TGTGCCAGCAGCCCATTACAGGGGAATTACTATGGCTACACCTTC
CASSPLQGNYYGYTF
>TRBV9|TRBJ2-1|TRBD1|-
TGTGCCAGCAGCGTAGGAGGGGGCGAGGCGGGTGAGCAGTTCTTC
CASSVGGGEAGEQFF
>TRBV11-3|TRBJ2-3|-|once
TGTGCCAGCAGCTTAGTCAGTTCCGATACGCAGTATTTT
CASSLVSSDTQYF
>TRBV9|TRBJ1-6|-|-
TGTGCCAGCAGCGTAGTGGGGGGGCCCCTCCACTTT
CASSVVGGPLHF
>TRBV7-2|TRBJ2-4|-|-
TGTGCCAGCAGCTCCTCTTGGGACATCGCGGATCTAGCCAAAAACATTCAGTACTTC
CASSSSWDIADLAKNIQYF
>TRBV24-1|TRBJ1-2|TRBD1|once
TGTGCCACCAGTGAGACAGGGATCTATGGCTACACCTTC
CATSETGIYGYTF
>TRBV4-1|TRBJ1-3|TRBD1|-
TGCGCCAGCAGCCAAGAGACAGGGTGGACTCCTGGAAACACCATATATTTT
CASSQETGWTPGNTIYF
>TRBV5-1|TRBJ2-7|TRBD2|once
TGCGCCAGCAGCTTGGTGGCTAGCGGGGGTAGCTCCTACGAGCAGTACTTC
CASSLVASGGSSYEQYF
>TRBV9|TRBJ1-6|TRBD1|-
TGTGCCAGCAGCGTCAGGGGGAGCTCCTATAATTCACCCCTCCACTTT
CASSVRGSSYNSPLHF
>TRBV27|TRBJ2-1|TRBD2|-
TGTGCCAGCCCTCTGGGGCTAGCGGGGGTGGGTGAGCAGTTCTTC
CASPLGLAGVGEQFF
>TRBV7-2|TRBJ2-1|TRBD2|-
TGTGCCAGCCTAGCGGCTACCTCCTACAATGAGCAGTTCTTC
CASLAATSYNEQFF
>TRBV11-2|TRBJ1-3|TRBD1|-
TGTGCCAGCAGCTTACGGACAGGGATCTCTGGAAACACCATATATTTT
CASSLRTGISGNTIYF
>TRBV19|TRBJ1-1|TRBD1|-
TGTGCCAGTAGTTCCGTGACAGGGGCTGAAGCTTTCTTT
CASSSVTGAEAFF
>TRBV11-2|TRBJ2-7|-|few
TGTGCCAGCAGCCAAAGACGTGACAGTTCCTACGAGCAGTACTTC
CASSQRRDSSYEQYF
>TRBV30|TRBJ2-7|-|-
TGTGCCTCCAGTATCGAGGGGACACCAACCTACGAGCAGTACTTC
CASSIEGTPTYEQYF
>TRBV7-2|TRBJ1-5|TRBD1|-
TGTGCCAGCAGCTTAGTAGGGGGCGGTCAGCCCCAGCATTTT
CASSLVGGGQPQHF
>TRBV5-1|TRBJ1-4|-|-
TGCGCCAGCAGCTTGGATGGAGGGGCTAATGAAAAACTGTTTTTT
CASSLDGGANEKLFF
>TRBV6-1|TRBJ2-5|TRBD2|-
TGTGCCAGCAGTGATTCCCCGGCTAGCGGGGGGGCCGGGGAGACCCAGTACTTC
CASSDSPASGGAGETQYF
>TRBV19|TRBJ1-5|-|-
TGTGCCAGTAGTATAGGCCGACTGCGTAGTAGCAATCAGCCCCAGCATTTT
CASSIGRLRSSNQPQHF
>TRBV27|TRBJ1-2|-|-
TGTGCCAGCAGTTTACGGTTGAACTATGGCTACACCTTC
CASSLRLNYGYTF
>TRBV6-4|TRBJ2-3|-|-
TGTGCCAGCAGTCAGCGGACGGGCCAGGTTAGCACAGATACGCAGTATTTT
CASSQRTGQVSTDTQYF
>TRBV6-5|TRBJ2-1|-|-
TGTGCCAGCAGTTACTCGAGGGTAGCAGAGTTGAATGAGCAGTTCTTC
CASSYSRVAELNEQFF
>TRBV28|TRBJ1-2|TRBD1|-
TGTGCCAGCAGTTTGGCCTTGACAGGGGGTGATGGCTACACCTTC
CASSLALTGGDGYTF
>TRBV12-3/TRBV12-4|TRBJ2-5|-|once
TGTGCCAGCAGTATGGGCCAGCAAGAGACCCAGTACTTC
CASSMGQQETQYF
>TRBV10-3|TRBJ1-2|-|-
TGTGCCGTATCAGGGGCGGAGGACTATGGCTACACCTTC
CAVSGAEDYGYTF
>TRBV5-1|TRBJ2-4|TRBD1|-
TGCGCCACCCCTCACAGGGGGTCCCCTCAAAACATTCAGTACTTC
CATPHRGSPQNIQYF
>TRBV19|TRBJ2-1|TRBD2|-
TGTGCCAGTACCTCTAGCGGGGGGCTCTACAATGAGCAGTTCTTC
CASTSSGGLYNEQFF